The rows below give T cell receptor beta chains drawn from one sample of a study of T-cell memory formation after mild COVID-19. From the 5' RACE reads, TCRdb called clonotypes with MiXCR, one entry per CDR3 protein. The sample lists fewer than 300,000 distinct CDR3 sequences, roughly 18% occurring once. The sequenced sample consisted of PBMCs or a T cell subset sorted from them (not recorded which). The source is a man younger than 30 who had mild COVID-19 (a few samples of this study predate the infection). Cell type and time point are not known. Both conserved end residues are part of each CDR3. Each record gives: clone size, J gene, D gene, V gene, CDR3 protein, CDR3 DNA. D genes are given only for firm matches. A clone size is listed for some rows: how often the clone was seen (once, few, many), or a class if it is expanded.

clone size: .
J gene: TRBJ1-2
D gene: .
V gene: TRBV6-5
CDR3 protein: CASTPRGALNYGYTF
CDR3 DNA: TGTGCCAGCACCCCCCGGGGGGCGTTAAACTATGGCTACACCTTC

clone size: many
J gene: TRBJ2-3
D gene: TRBD1
V gene: TRBV4-3
CDR3 protein: CASSSLDRETRTQYF
CDR3 DNA: TGCGCCAGCAGCTCCTTGGACAGGGAGACACGGACGCAGTATTTT

clone size: .
J gene: TRBJ1-2
D gene: .
V gene: TRBV5-1
CDR3 protein: CASSLILDYGYTF
CDR3 DNA: TGCGCCAGCAGCTTGATTCTAGACTATGGCTACACCTTC

clone size: .
J gene: TRBJ2-6
D gene: TRBD1
V gene: TRBV6-5
CDR3 protein: CASRYYRRTGFGANVLTF
CDR3 DNA: TGTGCCAGCAGATACTACCGGCGGACAGGGTTCGGGGCCAACGTCCTGACTTTC

clone size: .
J gene: TRBJ1-1
D gene: .
V gene: TRBV10-3
CDR3 protein: CAIRGYGGEAFF
CDR3 DNA: TGTGCCATCAGGGGGTACGGGGGTGAAGCTTTCTTT

clone size: few
J gene: TRBJ2-2
D gene: .
V gene: TRBV11-1
CDR3 protein: CASSFETTGELFF
CDR3 DNA: TGTGCCAGCAGCTTTGAGACCACCGGGGAGCTGTTTTTT

clone size: .
J gene: TRBJ1-6
D gene: TRBD1
V gene: TRBV29-1
CDR3 protein: CSVGQENSPLHF
CDR3 DNA: TGCAGCGTGGGACAGGAGAATTCACCCCTCCACTTT

clone size: .
J gene: TRBJ1-1
D gene: .
V gene: TRBV29-1
CDR3 protein: CSAHRDMGTEAFF
CDR3 DNA: TGCAGCGCGCACAGGGACATGGGCACTGAAGCTTTCTTT

clone size: few
J gene: TRBJ1-6
D gene: .
V gene: TRBV2
CDR3 protein: CASKRGPNSPLHF
CDR3 DNA: TGTGCCAGCAAACGGGGGCCTAATTCACCCCTCCACTTT

clone size: .
J gene: TRBJ1-2
D gene: .
V gene: TRBV7-6
CDR3 protein: CASSLRGLPSYGYTF
CDR3 DNA: TGTGCCAGCAGCTTAAGGGGCCTTCCCTCCTATGGCTACACCTTC

clone size: many
J gene: TRBJ2-1
D gene: .
V gene: TRBV7-9
CDR3 protein: CASSRGPQGRRNEQFF
CDR3 DNA: TGTGCCAGCAGCAGGGGCCCCCAGGGACGTCGGAATGAGCAGTTCTTC

clone size: .
J gene: TRBJ1-2
D gene: .
V gene: TRBV7-9
CDR3 protein: CASSLEVYGYTF
CDR3 DNA: TGTGCCAGCAGCTTAGAGGTCTATGGCTACACCTTC

clone size: few
J gene: TRBJ2-3
D gene: TRBD2
V gene: TRBV5-5
CDR3 protein: CASSTGGLAGVDTQYF
CDR3 DNA: TGTGCCAGCAGCACGGGCGGGCTAGCGGGGGTAGATACGCAGTATTTT

clone size: few
J gene: TRBJ2-3
D gene: .
V gene: TRBV4-2
CDR3 protein: CASSRHVDGNTDTQYF
CDR3 DNA: TGTGCCAGCAGCCGCCATGTCGACGGGAACACAGATACGCAGTATTTT

clone size: few
J gene: TRBJ2-1
D gene: TRBD1
V gene: TRBV5-1
CDR3 protein: CASSLVRLGQGFNEQFF
CDR3 DNA: TGCGCCAGCAGCTTGGTCCGATTGGGACAGGGGTTCAATGAGCAGTTCTTC

clone size: .
J gene: TRBJ2-5
D gene: TRBD2
V gene: TRBV5-5
CDR3 protein: CASSFGGIQETQYF
CDR3 DNA: TGTGCCAGCAGCTTCGGGGGGATACAAGAGACCCAGTACTTC

clone size: few
J gene: TRBJ2-5
D gene: .
V gene: TRBV29-1
CDR3 protein: CSVEDTGDQETQYF
CDR3 DNA: TGCAGCGTTGAAGATACGGGAGATCAAGAGACCCAGTACTTC

clone size: few
J gene: TRBJ2-3
D gene: .
V gene: TRBV4-3
CDR3 protein: CASSQSLATDTQYF
CDR3 DNA: TGCGCCAGCAGCCAGTCTCTAGCGACAGATACGCAGTATTTT

clone size: .
J gene: TRBJ2-1
D gene: .
V gene: TRBV6-6
CDR3 protein: CASSALTLYNEQFF
CDR3 DNA: TGTGCCAGCAGCGCTTTGACACTTTACAATGAGCAGTTCTTC

clone size: few
J gene: TRBJ2-2
D gene: .
V gene: TRBV12-3/TRBV12-4
CDR3 protein: CASTPWVGIGELFF
CDR3 DNA: TGTGCCAGCACCCCATGGGTGGGGATCGGGGAGCTGTTTTTT

clone size: .
J gene: TRBJ2-5
D gene: .
V gene: TRBV5-4
CDR3 protein: CASSLGGQGLGETQYF
CDR3 DNA: TGTGCCAGCAGCTTGGGGGGCCAGGGCTTAGGAGAGACCCAGTACTTC

clone size: .
J gene: TRBJ1-2
D gene: .
V gene: TRBV30
CDR3 protein: CAWRRQRGYGYTF
CDR3 DNA: TGTGCCTGGAGGAGACAAAGAGGCTATGGCTACACCTTC

clone size: .
J gene: TRBJ2-7
D gene: .
V gene: TRBV12-3/TRBV12-4
CDR3 protein: CASSLGPHYEQYF
CDR3 DNA: TGTGCCAGCAGTTTAGGGCCCCACTACGAGCAGTACTTC

clone size: few
J gene: TRBJ2-7
D gene: TRBD2
V gene: TRBV7-2
CDR3 protein: CASSLLGGFYEQYF
CDR3 DNA: TGTGCCAGCAGCTTACTGGGGGGGTTCTACGAGCAGTACTTC

clone size: few
J gene: TRBJ1-6
D gene: .
V gene: TRBV19
CDR3 protein: CASMGKGFSPLHF
CDR3 DNA: TGTGCCAGTATGGGAAAGGGATTTTCACCCCTCCACTTT

clone size: .
J gene: TRBJ1-1
D gene: .
V gene: TRBV29-1
CDR3 protein: CSVGGGMNTEAFF
CDR3 DNA: TGCAGCGTTGGGGGGGGCATGAACACTGAAGCTTTCTTT

clone size: .
J gene: TRBJ1-2
D gene: TRBD1
V gene: TRBV20-1
CDR3 protein: CSASPTGTGNYGYTF
CDR3 DNA: TGCAGTGCTAGTCCTACCGGGACAGGGAACTATGGCTACACCTTC